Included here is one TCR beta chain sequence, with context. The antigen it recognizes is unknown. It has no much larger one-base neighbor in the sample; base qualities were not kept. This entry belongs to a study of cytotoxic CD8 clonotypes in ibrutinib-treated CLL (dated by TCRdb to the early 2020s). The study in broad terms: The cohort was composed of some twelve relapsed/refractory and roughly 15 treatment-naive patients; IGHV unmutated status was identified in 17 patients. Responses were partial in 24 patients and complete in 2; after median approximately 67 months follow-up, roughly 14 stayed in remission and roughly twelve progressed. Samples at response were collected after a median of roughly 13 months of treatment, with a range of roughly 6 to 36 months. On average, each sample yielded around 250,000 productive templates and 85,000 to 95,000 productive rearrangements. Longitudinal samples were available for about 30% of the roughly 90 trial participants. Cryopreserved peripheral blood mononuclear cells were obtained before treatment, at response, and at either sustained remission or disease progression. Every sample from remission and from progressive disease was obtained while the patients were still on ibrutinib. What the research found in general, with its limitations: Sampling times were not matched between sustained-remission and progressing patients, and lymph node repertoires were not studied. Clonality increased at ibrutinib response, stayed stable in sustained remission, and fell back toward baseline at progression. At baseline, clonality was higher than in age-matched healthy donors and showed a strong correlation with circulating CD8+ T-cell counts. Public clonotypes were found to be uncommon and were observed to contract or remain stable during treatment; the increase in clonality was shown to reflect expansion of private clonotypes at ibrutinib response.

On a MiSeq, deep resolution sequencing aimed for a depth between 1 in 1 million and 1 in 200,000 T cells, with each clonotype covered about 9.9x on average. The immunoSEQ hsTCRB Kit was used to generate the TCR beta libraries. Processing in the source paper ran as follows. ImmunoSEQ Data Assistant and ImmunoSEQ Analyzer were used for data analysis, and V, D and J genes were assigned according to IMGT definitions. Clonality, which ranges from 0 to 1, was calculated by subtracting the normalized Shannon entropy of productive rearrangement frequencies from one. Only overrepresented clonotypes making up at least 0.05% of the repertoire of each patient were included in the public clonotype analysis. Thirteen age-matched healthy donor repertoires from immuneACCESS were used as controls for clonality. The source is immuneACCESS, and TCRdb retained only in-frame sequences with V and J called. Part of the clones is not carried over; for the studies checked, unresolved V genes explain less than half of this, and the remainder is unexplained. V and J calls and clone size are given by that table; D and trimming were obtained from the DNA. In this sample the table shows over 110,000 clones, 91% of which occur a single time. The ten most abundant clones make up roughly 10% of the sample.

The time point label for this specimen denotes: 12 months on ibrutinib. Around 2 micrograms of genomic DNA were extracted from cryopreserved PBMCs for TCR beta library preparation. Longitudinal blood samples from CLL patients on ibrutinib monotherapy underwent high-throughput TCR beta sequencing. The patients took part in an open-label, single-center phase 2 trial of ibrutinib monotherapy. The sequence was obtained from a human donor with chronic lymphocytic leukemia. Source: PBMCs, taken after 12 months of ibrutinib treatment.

Here is the DNA: TGTGCCAGCAGCTCCGGACCGGCCAGATCCCAAGAGACCCAGTACTTC. Its protein product is CASSSGPARSQETQYF. The rearranged chain carries TRBV7-2 and TRBJ2-5; the D gene cannot be resolved reliably. V and J lose 4 bases and 1 base, and a span of 16 bases separates them. From the germline V gene, CDR1 is SGHTA and CDR2 is FQGNSA. The CDR3 runs 16 amino acids, cysteine and phenylalanine included. Kept here is only the CDR3 DNA, which spans 48 bases and is read in frame from base 1.